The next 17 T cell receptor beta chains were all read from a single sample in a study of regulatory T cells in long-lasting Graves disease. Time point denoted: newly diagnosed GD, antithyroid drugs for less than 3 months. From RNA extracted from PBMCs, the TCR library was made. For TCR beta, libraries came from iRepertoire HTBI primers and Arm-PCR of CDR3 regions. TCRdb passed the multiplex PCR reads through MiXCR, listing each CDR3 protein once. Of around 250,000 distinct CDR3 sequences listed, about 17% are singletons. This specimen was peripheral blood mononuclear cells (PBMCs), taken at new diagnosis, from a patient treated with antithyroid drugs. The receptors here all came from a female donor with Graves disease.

Here the CDR3 DNA reads TGTGCCAGCATCCCCGCTCCCGGGACCAAAAACACAGATACGCAGTATTTT. This codes for CASIPAPGTKNTDTQYF. The chain combines TRBV6-1 with TRBJ2-3; D possibly matches TRBD1 or TRBD2 (5 bases each). V was shortened by 7 bases and J by 2 bases, with 22 bases between the two germline ends. CDR3 length equals 17 residues. Germline V lookup: CDR1 MNHNS, CDR2 SASEGT.

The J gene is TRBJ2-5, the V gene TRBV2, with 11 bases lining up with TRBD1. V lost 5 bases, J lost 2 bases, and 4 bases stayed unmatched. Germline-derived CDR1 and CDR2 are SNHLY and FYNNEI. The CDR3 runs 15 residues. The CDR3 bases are TGTGCCAGCAGTTTCCGGGACAGGGGGCAAGAGACCCAGTACTTC. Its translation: CASSFRDRGQETQYF.

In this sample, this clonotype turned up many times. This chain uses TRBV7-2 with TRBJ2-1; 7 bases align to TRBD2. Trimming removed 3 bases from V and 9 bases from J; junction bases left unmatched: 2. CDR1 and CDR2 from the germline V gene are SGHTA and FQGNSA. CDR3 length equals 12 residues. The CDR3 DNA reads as TGTGCCAGCAGCTTGGCGGGAGCTGAGCAGTTCTTC. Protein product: CASSLAGAEQFF.

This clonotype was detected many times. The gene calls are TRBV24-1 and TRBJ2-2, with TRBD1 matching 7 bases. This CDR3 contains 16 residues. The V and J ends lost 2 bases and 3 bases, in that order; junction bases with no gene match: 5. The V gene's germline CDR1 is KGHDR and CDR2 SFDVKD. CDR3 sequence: CATSDSHRGDTGELFF. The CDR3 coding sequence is TGTGCCACCAGTGATTCCCACAGGGGAGACACCGGGGAGCTGTTTTTT.

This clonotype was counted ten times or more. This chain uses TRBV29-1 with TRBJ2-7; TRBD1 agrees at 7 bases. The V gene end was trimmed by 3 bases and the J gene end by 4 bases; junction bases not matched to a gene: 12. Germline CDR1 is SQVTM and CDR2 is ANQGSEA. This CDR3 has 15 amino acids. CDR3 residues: CSVEVNPGGTYEQYF. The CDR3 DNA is TGCAGCGTTGAGGTTAATCCAGGGGGAACATACGAGCAGTACTTC.

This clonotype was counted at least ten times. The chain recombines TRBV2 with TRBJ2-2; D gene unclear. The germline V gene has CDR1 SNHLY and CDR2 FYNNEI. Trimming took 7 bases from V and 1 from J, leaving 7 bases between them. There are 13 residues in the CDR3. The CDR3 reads CASNLLNTGELFF. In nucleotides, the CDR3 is TGTGCCAGCAATCTCTTGAACACCGGGGAGCTGTTTTTT.

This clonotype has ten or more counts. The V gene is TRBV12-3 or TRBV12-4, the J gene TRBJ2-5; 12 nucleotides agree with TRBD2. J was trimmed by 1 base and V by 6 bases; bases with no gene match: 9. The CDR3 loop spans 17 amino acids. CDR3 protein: CASSSPWTSGAQETQYF. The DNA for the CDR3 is TGTGCCAGCAGCTCCCCTTGGACTAGCGGGGCCCAAGAGACCCAGTACTTC.

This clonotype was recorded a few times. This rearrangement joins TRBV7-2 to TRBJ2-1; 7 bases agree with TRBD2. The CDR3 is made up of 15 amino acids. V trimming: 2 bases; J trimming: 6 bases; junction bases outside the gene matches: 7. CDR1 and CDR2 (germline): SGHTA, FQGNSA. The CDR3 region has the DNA TGTGCCAGCAGCTTACTAGGACTAGGAGGCAATGAGCAGTTCTTC. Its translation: CASSLLGLGGNEQFF.

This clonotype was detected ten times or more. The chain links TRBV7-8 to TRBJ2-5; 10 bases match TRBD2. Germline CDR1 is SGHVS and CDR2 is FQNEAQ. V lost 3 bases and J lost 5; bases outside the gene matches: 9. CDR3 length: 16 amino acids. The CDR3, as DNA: TGTGCCAGCAGCTTCGGTCCGGGACTAGCGTTGGAGACCCAGTACTTC. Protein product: CASSFGPGLALETQYF. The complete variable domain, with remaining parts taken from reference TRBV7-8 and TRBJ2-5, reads GAGVSQSPRYKVAKRGQDVALRCDPISGHVSLFWYQQALGQGPEFLTYFQNEAQLDKSGLPSDRFFAERPEGSVSTLKIQRTQQEDSAVYLCASSFGPGLALETQYFGPGTRLLVL.

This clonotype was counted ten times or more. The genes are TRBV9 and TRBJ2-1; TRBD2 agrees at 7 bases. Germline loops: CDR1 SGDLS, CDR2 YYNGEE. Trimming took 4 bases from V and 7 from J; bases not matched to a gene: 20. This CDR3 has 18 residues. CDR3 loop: CASSTQVGRPYYSNEQFF. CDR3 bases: TGTGCCAGCAGCACCCAGGTCGGGAGGCCCTATTACAGTAATGAGCAGTTCTTC.

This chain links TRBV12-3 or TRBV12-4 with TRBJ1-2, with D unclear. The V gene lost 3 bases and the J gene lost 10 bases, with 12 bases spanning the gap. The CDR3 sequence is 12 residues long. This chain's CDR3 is CASSLALSDYTF. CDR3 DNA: TGTGCCAGCAGTTTGGCGTTGTCTGACTACACCTTC.

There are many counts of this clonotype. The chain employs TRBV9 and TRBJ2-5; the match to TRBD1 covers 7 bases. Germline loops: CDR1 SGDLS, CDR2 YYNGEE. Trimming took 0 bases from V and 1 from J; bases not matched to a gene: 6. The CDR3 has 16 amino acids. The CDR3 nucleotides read TGTGCCAGCAGCGTAGGAATAGGGGGCGGCCAAGAGACCCAGTACTTC. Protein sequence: CASSVGIGGGQETQYF.

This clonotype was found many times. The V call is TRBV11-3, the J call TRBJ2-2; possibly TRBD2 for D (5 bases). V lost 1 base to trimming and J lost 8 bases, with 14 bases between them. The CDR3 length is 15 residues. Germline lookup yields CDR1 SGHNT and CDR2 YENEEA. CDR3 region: CASSLGPEAAGELFF. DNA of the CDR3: TGTGCCAGCAGCTTAGGGCCGGAGGCGGCTGGGGAGCTGTTTTTT. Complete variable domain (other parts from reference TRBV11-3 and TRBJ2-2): EAGVVQSPRYKIIEKKQPVAFWCNPISGHNTLYWYLQNLGQGPELLIRYENEEAVDDSQLPKDRFSAERLKGVDSTLKIQPAELGDSAVYLCASSLGPEAAGELFFGEGSRLTVL.

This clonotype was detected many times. CDR3 sequence: CASSFQADGYTF. DNA for the CDR3: TGTGCCAGCAGCTTCCAAGCGGATGGCTACACCTTC. This sequence joins TRBV5-4 and TRBJ1-2; D remains unclear. From germline, CDR1 is SGHNT and CDR2 YYREEE (reference sequence). Trimming took 2 bases from V and 6 from J, leaving 8 bases between them. This CDR3 contains 12 residues.

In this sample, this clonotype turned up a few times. CDR3 sequence reads: CASSEVLEGWVGQFF. The CDR3 nucleotides are TGCGCCAGCAGTGAAGTATTGGAGGGGTGGGTTGGGCAGTTCTTC. The V call is TRBV10-1, the J call TRBJ2-1; D might be TRBD2 (6 bases). This CDR3 region has 15 residues. Between the trimmed V and J ends, which lost 3 bases and 12 bases, there was a span of 21 bases. Looked up from germline, CDR1 is WNHNN and CDR2 is SYGVQD (reference sequence).

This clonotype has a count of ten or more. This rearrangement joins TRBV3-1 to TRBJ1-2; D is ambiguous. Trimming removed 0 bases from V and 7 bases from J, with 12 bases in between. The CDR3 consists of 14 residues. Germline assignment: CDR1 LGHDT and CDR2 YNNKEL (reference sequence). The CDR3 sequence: CASSQEGSARGYTF. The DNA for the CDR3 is TGTGCCAGCAGCCAAGAAGGCTCGGCGCGTGGCTACACCTTC.

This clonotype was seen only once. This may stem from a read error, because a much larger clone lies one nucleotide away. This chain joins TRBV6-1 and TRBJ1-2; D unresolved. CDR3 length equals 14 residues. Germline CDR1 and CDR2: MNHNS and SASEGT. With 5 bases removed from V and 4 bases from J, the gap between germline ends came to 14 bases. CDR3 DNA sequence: TGTGCCAGCAGTCCACTCGCCCAGAGCTATGGCTACACCTTC. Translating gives CASSPLAQSYGYTF.